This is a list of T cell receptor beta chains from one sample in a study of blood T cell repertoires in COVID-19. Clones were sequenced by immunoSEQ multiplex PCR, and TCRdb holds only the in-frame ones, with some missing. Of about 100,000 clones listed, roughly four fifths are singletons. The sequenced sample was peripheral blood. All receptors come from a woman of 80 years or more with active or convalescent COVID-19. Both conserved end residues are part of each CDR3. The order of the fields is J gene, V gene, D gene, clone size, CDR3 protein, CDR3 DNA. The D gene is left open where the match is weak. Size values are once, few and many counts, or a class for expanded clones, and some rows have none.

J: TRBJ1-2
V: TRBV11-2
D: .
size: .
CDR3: CASSVTANYGYTF
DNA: TGTGCCAGCAGCGTGACAGCTAACTATGGCTACACCTTC

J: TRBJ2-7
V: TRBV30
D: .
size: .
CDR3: CAWSPRDWNYEQYF
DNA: TGTGCCTGGAGTCCCCGGGACTGGAACTACGAGCAGTACTTC

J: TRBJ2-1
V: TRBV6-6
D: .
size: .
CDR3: CASSYVTGWNEQFF
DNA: TGTGCCAGCAGTTACGTCACAGGGTGGAATGAGCAGTTCTTC

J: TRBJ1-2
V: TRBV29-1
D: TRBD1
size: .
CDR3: CSVWTGKDGYTF
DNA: TGCAGCGTTTGGACAGGCAAGGATGGCTACACCTTC

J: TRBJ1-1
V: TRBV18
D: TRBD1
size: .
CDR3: CASSPPTGLNTEAFF
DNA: TGTGCCAGCTCACCTCCGACAGGGCTGAACACTGAAGCTTTCTTT

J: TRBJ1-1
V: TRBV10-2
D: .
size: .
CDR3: CASSFKGIEAFF
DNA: TGCGCCAGCAGTTTTAAGGGGATCGAAGCTTTCTTT

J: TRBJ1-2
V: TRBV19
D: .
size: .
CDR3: CASSVGRIGANYGYTF
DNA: TGTGCCAGTAGTGTAGGACGGATCGGAGCTAACTATGGCTACACCTTC

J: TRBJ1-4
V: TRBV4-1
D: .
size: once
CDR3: CASTNMEKLFF
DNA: TGCGCCAGCACCAACATGGAAAAACTGTTTTTT

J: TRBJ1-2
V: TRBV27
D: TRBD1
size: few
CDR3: CASSWTGDIYGYTF
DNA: TGTGCCAGCAGTTGGACAGGGGACATCTATGGCTACACCTTC

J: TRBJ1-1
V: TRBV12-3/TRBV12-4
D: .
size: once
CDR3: CASTSQANTEAFF
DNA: TGTGCCAGCACCTCTCAAGCGAACACTGAAGCTTTCTTT

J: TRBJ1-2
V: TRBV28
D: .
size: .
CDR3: CASRRNRVLDGYTF
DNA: TGTGCCAGCAGAAGAAACAGGGTGTTGGATGGCTACACCTTC

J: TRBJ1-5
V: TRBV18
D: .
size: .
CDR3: CASAYGGASNQPQHF
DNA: TGTGCCAGCGCCTATGGGGGGGCGAGCAATCAGCCCCAGCATTTT

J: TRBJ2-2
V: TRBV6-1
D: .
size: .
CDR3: CASSEDPGPRELFF
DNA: TGTGCCAGCAGTGAAGACCCAGGCCCCCGTGAGCTGTTTTTT

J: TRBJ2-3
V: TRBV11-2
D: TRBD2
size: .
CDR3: CASSTTSGGADTQYF
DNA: TGTGCCAGCAGCACGACTAGCGGGGGGGCAGATACGCAGTATTTT

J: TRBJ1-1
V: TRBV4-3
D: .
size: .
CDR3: CASSQDTEVSGREAFF
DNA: TGCGCCAGCAGCCAAGATACGGAAGTCTCTGGCAGGGAAGCTTTCTTT

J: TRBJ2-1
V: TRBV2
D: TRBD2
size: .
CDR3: CAGGLAGVEQFF
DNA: TGTGCCGGAGGACTAGCGGGAGTCGAGCAGTTCTTC

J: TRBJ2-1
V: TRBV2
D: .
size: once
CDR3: CASNQYNEQFF
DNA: TGTGCCAGCAATCAGTACAATGAGCAGTTCTTC

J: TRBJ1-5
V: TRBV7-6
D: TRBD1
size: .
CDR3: CASSLGQGNSNQPQHF
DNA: TGTGCCAGCAGCTTAGGACAGGGTAATAGCAATCAGCCCCAGCATTTT

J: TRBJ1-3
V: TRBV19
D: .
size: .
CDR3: CASSIRGLPASGNTIYF
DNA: TGTGCCAGTAGTATACGGGGACTCCCGGCCTCTGGAAACACCATATATTTT

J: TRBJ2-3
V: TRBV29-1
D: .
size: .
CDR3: CSAETAGTDTQYF
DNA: TGCAGCGCCGAAACAGCTGGCACAGATACGCAGTATTTT

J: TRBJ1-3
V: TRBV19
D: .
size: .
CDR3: CASSIVGSGNTIYF
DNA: TGTGCCAGTAGTATCGTCGGTTCTGGAAACACCATATATTTT

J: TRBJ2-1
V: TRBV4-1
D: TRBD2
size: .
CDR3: CASSSSGALNEQFF
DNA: TGCGCCAGCAGTTCTAGCGGAGCTCTCAATGAGCAGTTCTTC

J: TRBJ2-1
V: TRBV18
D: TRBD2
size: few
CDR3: CASSPSSGARLGHNEQFF
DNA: TGTGCCAGCTCACCTTCTAGCGGAGCCCGACTCGGCCACAATGAGCAGTTCTTC

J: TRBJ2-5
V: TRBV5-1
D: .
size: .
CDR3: CASSLSAGSGQETQYF
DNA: TGCGCCAGCAGCTTGAGTGCGGGTAGCGGACAAGAGACCCAGTACTTC

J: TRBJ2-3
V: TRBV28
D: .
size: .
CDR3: CASSSPTSSNTQYF
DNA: TGTGCCAGCAGTTCTCCGACTAGTTCCAATACGCAGTATTTT

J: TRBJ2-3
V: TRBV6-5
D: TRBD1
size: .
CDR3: CASRGQGEPDTQYF
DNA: TGTGCCAGCAGAGGACAGGGCGAGCCAGATACGCAGTATTTT

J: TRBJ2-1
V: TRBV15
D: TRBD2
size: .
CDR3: CATSRDPRSGRAGEQFF
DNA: TGTGCCACCAGCAGAGACCCCAGAAGCGGGAGGGCCGGGGAGCAGTTCTTC

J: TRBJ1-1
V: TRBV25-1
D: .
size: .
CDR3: CASSALYPGTPEAFF
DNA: TGTGCCAGCAGTGCCCTATACCCCGGGACACCCGAAGCTTTCTTT

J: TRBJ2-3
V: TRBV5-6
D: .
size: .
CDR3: CASSPDPPRADTQYF
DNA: TGTGCCAGCAGCCCGGACCCCCCCAGGGCAGATACGCAGTATTTT

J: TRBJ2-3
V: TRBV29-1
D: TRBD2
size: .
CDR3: CSGDPGGDGDTQYF
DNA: TGCAGCGGGGACCCGGGGGGGGATGGAGATACGCAGTATTTT

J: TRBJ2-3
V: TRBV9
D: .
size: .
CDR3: CASSPTVGGTDTQYF
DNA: TGTGCCAGCAGCCCCACGGTAGGGGGCACAGATACGCAGTATTTT

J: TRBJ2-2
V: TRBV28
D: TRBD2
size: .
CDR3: CASSLFEGLAGLTGELFF
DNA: TGTGCCAGCAGTTTATTCGAAGGGCTAGCGGGACTCACCGGGGAGCTGTTTTTT

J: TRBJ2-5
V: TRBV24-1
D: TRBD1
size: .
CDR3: CATGDRAKTETQYF
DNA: TGTGCCACCGGAGACAGGGCTAAGACGGAGACCCAGTACTTC

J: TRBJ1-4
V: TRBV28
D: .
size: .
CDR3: CASRSLRGGSEKLFF
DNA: TGTGCCAGCAGATCGTTGCGGGGGGGGAGTGAAAAACTGTTTTTT

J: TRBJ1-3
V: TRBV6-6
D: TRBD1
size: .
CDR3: CASRGQGQGSGNTIYF
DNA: TGTGCCAGCAGAGGACAGGGTCAGGGCTCTGGAAACACCATATATTTT

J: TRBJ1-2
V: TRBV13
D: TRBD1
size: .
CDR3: CASSPERQGKSNYGYTF
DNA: TGTGCCAGCAGCCCAGAACGACAGGGAAAGTCTAACTATGGCTACACCTTC

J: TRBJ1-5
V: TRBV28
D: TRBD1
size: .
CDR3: CASRPGTGGTQPQHF
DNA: TGTGCCAGCAGGCCCGGGACAGGGGGCACTCAGCCCCAGCATTTT

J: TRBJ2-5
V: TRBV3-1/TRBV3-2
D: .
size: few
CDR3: CASSHRWAGGGETQYF
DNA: TGTGCCAGCAGCCACCGTTGGGCAGGGGGAGGCGAGACCCAGTACTTC

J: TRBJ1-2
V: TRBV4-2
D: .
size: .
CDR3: CASSQEMGPSYGYTF
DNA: TGTGCCAGCAGCCAAGAAATGGGGCCGTCCTATGGCTACACCTTC

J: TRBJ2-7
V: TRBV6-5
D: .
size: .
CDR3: CASSYKGTQSYEQYF
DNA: TGTGCCAGCAGTTATAAGGGGACACAATCCTACGAGCAGTACTTC

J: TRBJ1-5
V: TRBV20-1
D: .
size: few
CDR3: CSASRRNRDQPQHF
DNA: TGCAGTGCTAGTCGCCGGAACAGGGATCAGCCCCAGCATTTT

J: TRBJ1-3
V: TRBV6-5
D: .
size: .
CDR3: CASSGPGFGNTIYF
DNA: TGTGCCAGCAGCGGCCCCGGGTTTGGAAACACCATATATTTT

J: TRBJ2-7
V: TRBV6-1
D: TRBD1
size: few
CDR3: CASSEIGTGRPGEQYF
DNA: TGTGCCAGCAGTGAAATTGGGACAGGGAGACCTGGGGAGCAGTACTTC

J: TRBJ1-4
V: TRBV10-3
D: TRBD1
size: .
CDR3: CAISTGQGDEKLFF
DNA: TGTGCCATCAGTACGGGACAGGGGGATGAAAAACTGTTTTTT